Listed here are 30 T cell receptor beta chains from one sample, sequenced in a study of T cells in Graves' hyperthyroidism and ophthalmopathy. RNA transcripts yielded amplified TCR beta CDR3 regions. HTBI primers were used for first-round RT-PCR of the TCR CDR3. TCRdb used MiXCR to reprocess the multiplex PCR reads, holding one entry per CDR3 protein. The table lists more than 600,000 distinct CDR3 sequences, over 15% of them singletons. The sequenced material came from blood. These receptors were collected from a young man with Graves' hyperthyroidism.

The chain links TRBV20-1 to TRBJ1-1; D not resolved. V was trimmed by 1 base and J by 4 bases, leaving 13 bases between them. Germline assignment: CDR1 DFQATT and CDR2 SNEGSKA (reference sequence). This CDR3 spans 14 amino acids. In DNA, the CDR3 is TGCAGTGCTAGAGGGCAAGGGATTTCCACTGAAGCTTTCTTT. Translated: CSARGQGISTEAFF.

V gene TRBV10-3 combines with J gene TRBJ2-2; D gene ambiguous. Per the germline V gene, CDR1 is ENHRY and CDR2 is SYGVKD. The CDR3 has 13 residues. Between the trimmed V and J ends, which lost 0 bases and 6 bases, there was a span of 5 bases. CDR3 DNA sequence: TGTGCCATCAGTGAGTCAGGGCCCGGGGAGCTGTTTTTT. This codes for CAISESGPGELFF.

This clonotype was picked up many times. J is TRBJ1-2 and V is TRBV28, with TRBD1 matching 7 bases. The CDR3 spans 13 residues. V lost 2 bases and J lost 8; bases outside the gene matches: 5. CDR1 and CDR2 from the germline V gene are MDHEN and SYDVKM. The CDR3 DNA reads TGTGCCAGCAGTTTACCAACAGGGGTAGGCTACACCTTC. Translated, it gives CASSLPTGVGYTF.

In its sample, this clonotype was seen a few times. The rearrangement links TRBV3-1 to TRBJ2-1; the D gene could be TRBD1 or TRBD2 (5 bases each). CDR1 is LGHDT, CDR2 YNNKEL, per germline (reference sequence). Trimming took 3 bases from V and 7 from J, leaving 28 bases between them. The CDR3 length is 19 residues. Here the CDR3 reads CASSQARVRGVRGMNEQFF. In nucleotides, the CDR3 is TGTGCCAGCAGCCAGGCCAGGGTTAGGGGAGTTCGTGGGATGAATGAGCAGTTCTTC.

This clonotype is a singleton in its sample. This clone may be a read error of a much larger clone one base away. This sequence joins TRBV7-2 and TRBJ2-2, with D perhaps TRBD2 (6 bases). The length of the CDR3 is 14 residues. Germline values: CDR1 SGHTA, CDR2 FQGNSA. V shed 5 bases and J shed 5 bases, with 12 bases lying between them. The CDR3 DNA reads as TGTGCCAGCAGCGCGAGACTAGTTACCGGGGAGCTGTTTTTT. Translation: CASSARLVTGELFF.

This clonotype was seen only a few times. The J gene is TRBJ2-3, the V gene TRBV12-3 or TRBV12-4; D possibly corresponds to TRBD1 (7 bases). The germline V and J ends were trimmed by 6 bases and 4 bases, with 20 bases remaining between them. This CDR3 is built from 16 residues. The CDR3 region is CASRGGTVRGPDTQYF. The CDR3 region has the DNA TGTGCCAGCAGGGGCGGGACAGTTCGTGGCCCAGATACGCAGTATTTT.

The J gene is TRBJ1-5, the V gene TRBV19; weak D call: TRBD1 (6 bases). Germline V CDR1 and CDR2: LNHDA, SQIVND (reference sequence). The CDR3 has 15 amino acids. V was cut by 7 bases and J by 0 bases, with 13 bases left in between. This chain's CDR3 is CASTSRGDSNQPQHF. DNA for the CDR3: TGTGCCAGTACCTCAAGGGGGGATAGCAATCAGCCCCAGCATTTT.

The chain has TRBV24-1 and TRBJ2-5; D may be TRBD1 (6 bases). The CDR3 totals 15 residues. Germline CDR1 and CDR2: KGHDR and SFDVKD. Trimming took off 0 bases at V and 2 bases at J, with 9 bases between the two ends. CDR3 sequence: CATSDLGGGQETQYF. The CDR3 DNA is TGTGCCACCAGTGATTTGGGGGGCGGGCAAGAGACCCAGTACTTC.

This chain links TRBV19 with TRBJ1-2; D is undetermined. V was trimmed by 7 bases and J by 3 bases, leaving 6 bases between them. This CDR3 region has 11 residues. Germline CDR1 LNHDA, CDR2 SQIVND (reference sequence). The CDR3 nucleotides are TGTGCCAGTATAGCGGACTATGGCTACACCTTC. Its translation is CASIADYGYTF.

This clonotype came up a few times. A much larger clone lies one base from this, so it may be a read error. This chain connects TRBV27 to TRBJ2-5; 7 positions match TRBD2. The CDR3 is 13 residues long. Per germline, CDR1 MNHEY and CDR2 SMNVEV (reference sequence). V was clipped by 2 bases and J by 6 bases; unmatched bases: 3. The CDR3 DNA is TGTGCCAGCAGTTTAGGGGACTACCAGACCCAGTACTTC. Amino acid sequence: CASSLGDYQTQYF.

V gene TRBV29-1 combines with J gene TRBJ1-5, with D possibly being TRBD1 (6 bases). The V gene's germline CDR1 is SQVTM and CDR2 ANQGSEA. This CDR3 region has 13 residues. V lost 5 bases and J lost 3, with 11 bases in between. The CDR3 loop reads CSVRRGPNQPQHF. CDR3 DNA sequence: TGCAGCGTTCGGCGGGGGCCCAATCAGCCCCAGCATTTT.

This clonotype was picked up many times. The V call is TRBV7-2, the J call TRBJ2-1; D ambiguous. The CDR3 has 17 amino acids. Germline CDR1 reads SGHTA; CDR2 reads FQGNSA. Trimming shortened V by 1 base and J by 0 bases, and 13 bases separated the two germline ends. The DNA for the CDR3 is TGTGCCAGCAGCTTAGTGGGTGGGATTAGCTCCTACAATGAGCAGTTCTTC. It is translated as CASSLVGGISSYNEQFF.

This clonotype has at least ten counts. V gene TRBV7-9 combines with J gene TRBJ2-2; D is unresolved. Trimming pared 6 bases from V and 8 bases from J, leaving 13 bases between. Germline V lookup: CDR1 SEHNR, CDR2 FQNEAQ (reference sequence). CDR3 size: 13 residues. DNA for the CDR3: TGTGCCAGCAGTTCGACCTGGCCGGGGGAGCTGTTTTTT. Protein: CASSSTWPGELFF.

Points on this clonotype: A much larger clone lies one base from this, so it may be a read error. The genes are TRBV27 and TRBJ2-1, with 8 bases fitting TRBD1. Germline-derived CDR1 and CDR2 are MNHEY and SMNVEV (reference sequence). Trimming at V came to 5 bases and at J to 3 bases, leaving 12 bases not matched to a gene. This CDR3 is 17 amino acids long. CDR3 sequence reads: CASSTGGGQGYYNEQFF. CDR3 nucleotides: TGTGCCAGCAGTACCGGGGGAGGACAGGGTTACTACAATGAGCAGTTCTTC.

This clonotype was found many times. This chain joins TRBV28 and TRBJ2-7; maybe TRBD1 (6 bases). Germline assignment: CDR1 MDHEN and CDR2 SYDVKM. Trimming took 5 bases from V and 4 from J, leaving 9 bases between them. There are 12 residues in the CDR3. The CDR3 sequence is CASSQQGYEQYF. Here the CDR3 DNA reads TGTGCCAGCAGTCAACAGGGTTACGAGCAGTACTTC.

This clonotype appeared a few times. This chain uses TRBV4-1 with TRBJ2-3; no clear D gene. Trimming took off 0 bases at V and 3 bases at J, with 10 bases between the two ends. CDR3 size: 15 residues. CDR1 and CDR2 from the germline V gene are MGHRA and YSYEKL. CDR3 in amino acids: CASSQEQWGTDTQYF. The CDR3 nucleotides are TGCGCCAGCAGCCAAGAACAGTGGGGTACAGATACGCAGTATTTT.

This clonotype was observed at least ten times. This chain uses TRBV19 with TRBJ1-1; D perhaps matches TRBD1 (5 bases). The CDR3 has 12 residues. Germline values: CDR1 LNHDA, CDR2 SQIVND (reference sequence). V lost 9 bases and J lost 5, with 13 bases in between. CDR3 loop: CASGVEGTEAFF. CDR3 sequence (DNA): TGTGCCAGCGGGGTGGAGGGGACTGAAGCTTTCTTT.

CDR3 residues: CSARESLSRGRETQYF. The DNA of the CDR3 is TGCAGTGCTAGAGAGAGCCTATCTAGAGGAAGAGAGACCCAGTACTTC. V is TRBV20-1 and J is TRBJ2-5, with unresolved D. CDR3 length: 16 residues. The germline V and J ends were trimmed by 0 bases and 4 bases, with 18 bases remaining between them. Germline V gene lookup returns CDR1 DFQATT and CDR2 SNEGSKA (reference sequence).

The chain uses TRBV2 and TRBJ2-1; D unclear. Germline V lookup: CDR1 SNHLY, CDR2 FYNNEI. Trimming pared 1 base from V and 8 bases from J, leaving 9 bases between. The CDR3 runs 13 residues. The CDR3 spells CASSEEVVDEQFF. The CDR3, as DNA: TGTGCCAGCAGTGAAGAGGTAGTAGATGAGCAGTTCTTC.

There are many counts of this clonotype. The CDR3 protein is CASRDRTSYNEQFF. The CDR3 nucleotides read TGTGCCAGCAGGGACAGGACCTCCTACAATGAGCAGTTCTTC. V is TRBV2 and J is TRBJ2-1; 7 nucleotides match TRBD1. V shed 6 bases, J shed 0 bases, and the junction held 2 bases outside the gene matches. The germline CDR1 and CDR2 sequences are SNHLY and FYNNEI. CDR3 length: 14 residues. The full variable domain, completed using reference TRBV2 and TRBJ2-1, is EPEVTQTPSHQVTQMGQEVILRCVPISNHLYFYWYRQILGQKVEFLVSFYNNEISEKSEIFDDQFSVERPDGSNFTLKIRSTKLEDSAMYFCASRDRTSYNEQFFGPGTRLTVL.

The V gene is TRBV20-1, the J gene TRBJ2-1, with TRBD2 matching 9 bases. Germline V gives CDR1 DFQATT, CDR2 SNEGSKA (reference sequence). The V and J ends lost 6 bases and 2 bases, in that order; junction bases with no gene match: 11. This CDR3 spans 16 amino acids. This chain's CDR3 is CSALSPSGVTYNEQFF. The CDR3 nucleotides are TGCAGTGCGCTCAGTCCTAGCGGGGTGACCTACAATGAGCAGTTCTTC.

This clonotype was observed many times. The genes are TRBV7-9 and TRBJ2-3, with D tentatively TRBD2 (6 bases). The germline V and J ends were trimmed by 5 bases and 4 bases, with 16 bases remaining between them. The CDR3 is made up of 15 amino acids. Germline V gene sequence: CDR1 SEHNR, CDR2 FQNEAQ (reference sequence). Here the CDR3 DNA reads TGTGCCAGCAGCCCGGGACTCCCTATTTCAGATACGCAGTATTTT. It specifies CASSPGLPISDTQYF.

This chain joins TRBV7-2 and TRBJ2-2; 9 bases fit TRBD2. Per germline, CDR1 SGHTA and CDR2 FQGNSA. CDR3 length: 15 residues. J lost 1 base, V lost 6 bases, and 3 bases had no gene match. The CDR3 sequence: CASSFSGGNTGELFF. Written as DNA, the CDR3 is TGTGCCAGCAGTTTTAGCGGGGGGAACACCGGGGAGCTGTTTTTT.

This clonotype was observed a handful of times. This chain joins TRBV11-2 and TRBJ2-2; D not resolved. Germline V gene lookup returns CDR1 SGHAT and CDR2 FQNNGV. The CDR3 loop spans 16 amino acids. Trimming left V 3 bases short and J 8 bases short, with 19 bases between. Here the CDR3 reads CASSFHGSRRMGELFF. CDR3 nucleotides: TGTGCCAGCAGCTTCCACGGGTCAAGAAGAATGGGGGAGCTGTTTTTT. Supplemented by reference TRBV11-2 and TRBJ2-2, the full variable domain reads EAGVAQSPRYKIIEKRQSVAFWCNPISGHATLYWYQQILGQGPKLLIQFQNNGVVDDSQLPKDRFSAERLKGVDSTLKIQPAKLEDSAVYLCASSFHGSRRMGELFFGEGSRLTVL.

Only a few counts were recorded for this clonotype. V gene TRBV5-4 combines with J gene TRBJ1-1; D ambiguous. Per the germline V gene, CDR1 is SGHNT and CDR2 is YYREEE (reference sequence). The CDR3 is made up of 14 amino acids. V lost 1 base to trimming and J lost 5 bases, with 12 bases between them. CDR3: CASSLIPPGTEAFF. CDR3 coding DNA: TGTGCCAGCAGCTTGATTCCCCCGGGGACTGAAGCTTTCTTT.

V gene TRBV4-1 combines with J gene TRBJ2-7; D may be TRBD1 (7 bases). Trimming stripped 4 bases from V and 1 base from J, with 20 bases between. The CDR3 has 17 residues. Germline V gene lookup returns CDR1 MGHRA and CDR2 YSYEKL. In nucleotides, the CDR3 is TGCGCCAGCAGCCCCTGGACCCCCAGGGGGGCGTCCTACGAGCAGTACTTC. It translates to CASSPWTPRGASYEQYF.

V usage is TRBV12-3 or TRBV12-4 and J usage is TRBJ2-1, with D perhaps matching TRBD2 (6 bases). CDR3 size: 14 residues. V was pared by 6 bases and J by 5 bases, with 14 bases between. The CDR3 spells CASSRDWKNNEQFF. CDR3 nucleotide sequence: TGTGCCAGCAGCAGGGACTGGAAAAACAATGAGCAGTTCTTC.

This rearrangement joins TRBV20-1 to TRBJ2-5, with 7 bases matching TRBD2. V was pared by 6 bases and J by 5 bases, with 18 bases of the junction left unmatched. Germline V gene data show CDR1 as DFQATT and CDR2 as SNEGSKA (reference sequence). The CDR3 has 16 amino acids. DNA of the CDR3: TGCAGTGCAGATCTGGGGAGTGGGGGGGGGAAGGAGACCCAGTACTTC. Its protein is CSADLGSGGGKETQYF.

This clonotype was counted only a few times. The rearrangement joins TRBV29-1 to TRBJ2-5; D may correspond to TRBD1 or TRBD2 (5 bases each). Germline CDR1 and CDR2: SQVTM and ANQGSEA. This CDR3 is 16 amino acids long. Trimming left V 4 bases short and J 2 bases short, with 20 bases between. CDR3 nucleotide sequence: TGCAGCGTTGGGGGGAGAGCTCCGCTCTCACAAGAGACCCAGTACTTC. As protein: CSVGGRAPLSQETQYF.

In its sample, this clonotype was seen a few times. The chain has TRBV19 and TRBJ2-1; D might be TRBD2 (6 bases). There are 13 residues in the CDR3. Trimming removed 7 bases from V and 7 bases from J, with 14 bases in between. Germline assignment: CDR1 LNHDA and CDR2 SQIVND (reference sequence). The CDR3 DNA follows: TGTGCCAGTACGACGGGAGTTTCAAATGAGCAGTTCTTC. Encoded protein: CASTTGVSNEQFF.